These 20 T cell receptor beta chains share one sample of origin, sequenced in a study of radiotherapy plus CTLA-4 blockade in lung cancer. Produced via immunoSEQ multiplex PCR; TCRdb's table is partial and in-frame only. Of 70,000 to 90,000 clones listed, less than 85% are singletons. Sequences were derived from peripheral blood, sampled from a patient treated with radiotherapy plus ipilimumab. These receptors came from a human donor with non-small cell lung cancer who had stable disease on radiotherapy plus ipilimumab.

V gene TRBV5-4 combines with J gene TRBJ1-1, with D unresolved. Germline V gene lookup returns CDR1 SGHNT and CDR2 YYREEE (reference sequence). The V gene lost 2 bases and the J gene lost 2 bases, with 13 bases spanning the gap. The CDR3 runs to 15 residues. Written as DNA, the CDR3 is TGTGCCAGCAGCTTCCCTTTCGGCGGAAACACTGAAGCTTTCTTT. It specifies CASSFPFGGNTEAFF.

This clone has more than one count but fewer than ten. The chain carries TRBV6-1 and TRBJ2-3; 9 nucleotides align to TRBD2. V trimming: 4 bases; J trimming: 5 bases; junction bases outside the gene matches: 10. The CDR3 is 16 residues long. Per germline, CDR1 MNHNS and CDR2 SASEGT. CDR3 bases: TGTGCCAGCAGTGCCCCTGCGGGAGGGCCAAGAGATACGCAGTATTTT. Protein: CASSAPAGGPRDTQYF.

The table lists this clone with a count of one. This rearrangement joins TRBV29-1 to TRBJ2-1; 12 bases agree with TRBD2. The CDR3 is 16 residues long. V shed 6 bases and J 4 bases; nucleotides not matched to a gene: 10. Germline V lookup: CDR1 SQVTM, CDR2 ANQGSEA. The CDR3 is CSVLGLAGSPYNEQFF. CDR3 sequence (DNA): TGCAGCGTCCTCGGACTAGCGGGATCCCCGTACAATGAGCAGTTCTTC.

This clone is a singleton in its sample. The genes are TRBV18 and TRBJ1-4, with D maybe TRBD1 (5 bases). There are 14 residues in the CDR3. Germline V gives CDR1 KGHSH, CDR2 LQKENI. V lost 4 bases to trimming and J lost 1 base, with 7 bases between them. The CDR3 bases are TGTGCCAGCTCACGACAGAGAACTAATGAAAAACTGTTTTTT. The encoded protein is CASSRQRTNEKLFF.

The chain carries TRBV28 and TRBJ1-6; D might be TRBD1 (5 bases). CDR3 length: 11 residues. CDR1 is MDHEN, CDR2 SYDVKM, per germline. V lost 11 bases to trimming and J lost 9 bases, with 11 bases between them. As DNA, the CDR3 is TGTGCCCGCCCAGGGACTTCACCCCTCCACTTT. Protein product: CARPGTSPLHF. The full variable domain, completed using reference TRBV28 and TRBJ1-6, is DVKVTQSSRYLVKRTGEKVFLECVQDMDHENMFWYRQDPGLGLRLIYFSYDVKMKEKGDIPEGYSVSREKKERFSLILESASTNQTSMYLCARPGTSPLHFGNGTRLTVT.

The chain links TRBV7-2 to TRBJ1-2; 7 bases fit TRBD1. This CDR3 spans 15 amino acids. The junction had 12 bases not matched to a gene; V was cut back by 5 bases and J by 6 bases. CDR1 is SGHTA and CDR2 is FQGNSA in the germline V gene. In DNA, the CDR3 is TGTGCCAGCAGCCCGCTACCGGGACAGTTTAATGGCTACACCTTC. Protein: CASSPLPGQFNGYTF.

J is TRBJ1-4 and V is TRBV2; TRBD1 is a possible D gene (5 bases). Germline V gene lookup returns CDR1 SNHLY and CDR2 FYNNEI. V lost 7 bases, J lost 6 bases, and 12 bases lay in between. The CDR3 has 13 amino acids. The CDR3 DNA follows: TGTGCCAGCACCTCAGGGACGTATGAAAAACTGTTTTTT. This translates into CASTSGTYEKLFF.

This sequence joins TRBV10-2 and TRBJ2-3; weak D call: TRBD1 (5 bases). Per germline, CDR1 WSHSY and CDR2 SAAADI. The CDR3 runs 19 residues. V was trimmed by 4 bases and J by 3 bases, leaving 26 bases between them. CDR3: CASSGRALLRVERTDTQYF. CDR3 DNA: TGCGCCAGCAGTGGCAGGGCCCTCCTTCGGGTTGAGAGGACAGATACGCAGTATTTT.

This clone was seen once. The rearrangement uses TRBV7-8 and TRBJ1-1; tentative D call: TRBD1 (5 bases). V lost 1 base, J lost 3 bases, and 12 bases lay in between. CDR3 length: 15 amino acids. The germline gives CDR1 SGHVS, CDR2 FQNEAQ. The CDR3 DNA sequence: TGTGCCAGCAGCTTAGTAGTCCGGGGCGACACTGAAGCTTTCTTT. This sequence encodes CASSLVVRGDTEAFF.

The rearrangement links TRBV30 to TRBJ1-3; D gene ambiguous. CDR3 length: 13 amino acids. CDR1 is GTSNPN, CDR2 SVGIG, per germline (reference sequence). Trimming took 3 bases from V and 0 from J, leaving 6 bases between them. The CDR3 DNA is TGTGCCTGGAGGGTGGTCTCTGGAAACACCATATATTTT. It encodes CAWRVVSGNTIYF.

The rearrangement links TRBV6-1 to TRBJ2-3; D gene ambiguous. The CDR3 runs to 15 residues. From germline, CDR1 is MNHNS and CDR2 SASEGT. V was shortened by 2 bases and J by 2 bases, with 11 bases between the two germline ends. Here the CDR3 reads CASSETARLTDTQYF. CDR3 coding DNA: TGTGCCAGCAGTGAAACAGCGAGACTCACAGATACGCAGTATTTT.

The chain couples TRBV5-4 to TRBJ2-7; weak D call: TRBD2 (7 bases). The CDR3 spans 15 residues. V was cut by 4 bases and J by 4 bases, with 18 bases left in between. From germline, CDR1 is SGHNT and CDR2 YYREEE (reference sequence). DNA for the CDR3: TGTGCCAGCAGCCCAGGAGGGGGGGGCGGTTACGAGCAGTACTTC. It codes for CASSPGGGGGYEQYF.

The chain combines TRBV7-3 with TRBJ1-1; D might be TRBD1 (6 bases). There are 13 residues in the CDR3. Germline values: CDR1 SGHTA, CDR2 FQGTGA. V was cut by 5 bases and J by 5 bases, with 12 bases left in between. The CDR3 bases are TGTGCCAGCAGCATATACAGGGAGACTGAAGCTTTCTTT. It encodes CASSIYRETEAFF.

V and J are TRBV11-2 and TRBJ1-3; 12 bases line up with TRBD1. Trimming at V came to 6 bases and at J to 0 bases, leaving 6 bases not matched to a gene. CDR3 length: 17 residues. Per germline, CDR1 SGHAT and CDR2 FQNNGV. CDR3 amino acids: CASSRDRGRGSGNTIYF. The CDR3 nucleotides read TGTGCCAGCAGTCGGGACAGGGGGCGAGGCTCTGGAAACACCATATATTTT.

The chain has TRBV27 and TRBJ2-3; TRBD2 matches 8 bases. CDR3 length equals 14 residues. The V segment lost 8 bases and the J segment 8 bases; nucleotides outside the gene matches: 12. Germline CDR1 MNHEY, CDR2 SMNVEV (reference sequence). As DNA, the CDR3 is TGTGCCAGCGGGACTAGTAGGGAGCGAGGTACGCAGTATTTT. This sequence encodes CASGTSRERGTQYF.

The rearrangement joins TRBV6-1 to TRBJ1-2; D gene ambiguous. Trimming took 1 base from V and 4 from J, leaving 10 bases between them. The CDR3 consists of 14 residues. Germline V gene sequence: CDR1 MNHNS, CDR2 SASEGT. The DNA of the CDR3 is TGTGCCAGCAGTGAAGGGCCGGGCCCCTATGGCTACACCTTC. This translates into CASSEGPGPYGYTF.

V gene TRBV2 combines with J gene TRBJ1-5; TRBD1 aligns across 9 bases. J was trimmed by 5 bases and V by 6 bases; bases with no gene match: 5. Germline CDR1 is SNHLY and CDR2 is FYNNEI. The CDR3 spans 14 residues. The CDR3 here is CASRADRGYQPQHF. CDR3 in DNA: TGTGCCAGCAGGGCGGACAGGGGATATCAGCCCCAGCATTTT. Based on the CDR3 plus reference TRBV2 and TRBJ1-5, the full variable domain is EPEVTQTPSHQVTQMGQEVILRCVPISNHLYFYWYRQILGQKVEFLVSFYNNEISEKSEIFDDQFSVERPDGSNFTLKIRSTKLEDSAMYFCASRADRGYQPQHFGDGTRLSIL.

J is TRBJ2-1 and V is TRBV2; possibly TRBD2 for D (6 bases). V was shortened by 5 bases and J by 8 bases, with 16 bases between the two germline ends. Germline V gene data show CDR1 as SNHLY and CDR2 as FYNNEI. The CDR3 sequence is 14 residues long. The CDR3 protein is CASSRGLSLDEQFF. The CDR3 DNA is TGTGCCAGCAGTAGGGGACTTTCTTTGGATGAGCAGTTCTTC.

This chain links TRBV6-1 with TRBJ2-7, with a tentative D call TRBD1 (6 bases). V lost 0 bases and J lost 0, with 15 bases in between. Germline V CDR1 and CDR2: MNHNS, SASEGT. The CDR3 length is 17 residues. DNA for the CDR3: TGTGCCAGCAGTGAAGCATCAGGGGCCCCCAGCTCCTACGAGCAGTACTTC. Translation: CASSEASGAPSSYEQYF.

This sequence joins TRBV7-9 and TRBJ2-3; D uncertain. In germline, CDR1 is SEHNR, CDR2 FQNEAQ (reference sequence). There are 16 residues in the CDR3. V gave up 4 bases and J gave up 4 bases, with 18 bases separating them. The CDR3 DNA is TGTGCCAGCAGCTCCACTCGACTGGGGATTTCAGATACGCAGTATTTT. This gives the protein CASSSTRLGISDTQYF.